At least ten counts were recorded for the clone carrying this TCR beta chain. Its matching antigen is unknown. Noted time point: healthy volunteer bleed at 6 weeks. Unfractionated whole blood was the source from which total RNA was extracted. V shed 10 bases and J shed 2 bases, with 20 bases lying between them. In germline, CDR1 is LNHDA, CDR2 SQIVND (reference sequence). The CDR3 consists of 15 residues. Individual cDNA molecules received unique molecular identifiers in the library. TCRdb used MiXCR to reprocess the RACE reads, holding one entry per CDR3 protein. The sample holds approximately 59,000 distinct CDR3 sequences, around 6.1% seen once. This sample is drawn from a study of human T cells and chemical hapten exposure. Study-level findings and limits: The study found that DPC sensitization did not change TCRs above 1 in 1000 frequency.

The origin of this receptor is a female donor in good health. Some clones in this sample may be carry-over from other donors' samples. J is TRBJ1-2 and V is TRBV19; D is possibly TRBD1 (6 bases). The sample was whole blood. CDR3 nucleotides: TGTGCCACCGAACCCGGGGACGGACAGAACTATGGCTACACCTTC. Its protein is CATEPGDGQNYGYTF. Drawing the rest from reference TRBV19 and TRBJ1-2, the complete variable domain is DGGITQSPKYLFRKEGQNVTLSCEQNLNHDAMYWYRQDPGQGLRLIYYSQIVNDFQKGDIAEGYSVSREKKESFPLTVTSAQKNPTAFYLCATEPGDGQNYGYTFGSGTRLTVV.